This TCR beta chain was retrieved from a study of cytomegalovirus exposure and HLA in healthy donors. Overall study results and limits: A list of more than 150 TCR beta chains associated with cytomegalovirus was given.

Amplification used 60 Vbeta primers and 13 Jbeta primers. The data were produced by immunoSEQ multiplex PCR, yet TCRdb's version contains in-frame clones alone and is incomplete. The sample has under 150,000 clones; just under 85% are singletons. CDR3 size: 17 residues. The V and J ends lost 2 bases and 3 bases, in that order; junction bases with no gene match: 9. This clone was counted between two and nine times. Antigen: not known. The chain combines TRBV23-1 with TRBJ2-1; 8 bases are shared with TRBD1. TRBV23-1 is treated as an ORF (open reading frame) with a function not yet certain. The sample consisted of PBMCs. The source of this sequence is a boy aged 2 to 10 in good health and CMV-seronegative. The chain's CDR3 is CASSQKQGEPFYNEQFF. The DNA for the CDR3 is TGCGCCAGCAGTCAAAAACAGGGGGAACCTTTCTACAATGAGCAGTTCTTC.